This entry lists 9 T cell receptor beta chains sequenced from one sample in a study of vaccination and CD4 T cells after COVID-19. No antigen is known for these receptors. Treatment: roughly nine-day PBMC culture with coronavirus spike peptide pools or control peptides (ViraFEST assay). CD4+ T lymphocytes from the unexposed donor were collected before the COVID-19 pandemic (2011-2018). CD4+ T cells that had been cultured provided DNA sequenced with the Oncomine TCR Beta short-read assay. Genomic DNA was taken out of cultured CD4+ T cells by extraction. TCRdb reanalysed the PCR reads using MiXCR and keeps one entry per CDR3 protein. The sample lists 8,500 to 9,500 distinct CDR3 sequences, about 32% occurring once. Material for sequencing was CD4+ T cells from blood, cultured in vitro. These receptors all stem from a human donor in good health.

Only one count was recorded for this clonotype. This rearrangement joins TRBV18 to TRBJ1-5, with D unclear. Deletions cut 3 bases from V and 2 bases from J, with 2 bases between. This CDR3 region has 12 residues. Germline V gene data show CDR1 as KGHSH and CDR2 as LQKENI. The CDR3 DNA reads TGTGCCAGCTCACCGGGCAATCAGCCCCAGCATTTT. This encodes CASSPGNQPQHF.

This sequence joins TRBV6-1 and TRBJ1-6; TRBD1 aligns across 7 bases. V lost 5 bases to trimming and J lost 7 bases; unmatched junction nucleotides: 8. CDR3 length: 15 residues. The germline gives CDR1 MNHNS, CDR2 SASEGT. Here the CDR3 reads CASSPPTGTNSPLHF. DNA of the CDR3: TGTGCCAGCAGTCCCCCGACAGGGACAAATTCACCCCTCCACTTT.

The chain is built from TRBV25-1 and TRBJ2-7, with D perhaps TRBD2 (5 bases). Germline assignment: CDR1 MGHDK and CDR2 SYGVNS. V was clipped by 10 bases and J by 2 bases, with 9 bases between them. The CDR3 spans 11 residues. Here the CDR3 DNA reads TGTGCCACACTAGGGACCTACGAGCAGTACTTC. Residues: CATLGTYEQYF.

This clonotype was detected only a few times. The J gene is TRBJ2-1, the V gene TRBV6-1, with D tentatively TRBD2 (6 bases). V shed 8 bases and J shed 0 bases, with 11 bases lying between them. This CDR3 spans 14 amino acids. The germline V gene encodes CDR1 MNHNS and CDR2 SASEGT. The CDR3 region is CASPGETSYNEQFF. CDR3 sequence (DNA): TGTGCCAGCCCGGGGGAGACCTCCTACAATGAGCAGTTCTTC.

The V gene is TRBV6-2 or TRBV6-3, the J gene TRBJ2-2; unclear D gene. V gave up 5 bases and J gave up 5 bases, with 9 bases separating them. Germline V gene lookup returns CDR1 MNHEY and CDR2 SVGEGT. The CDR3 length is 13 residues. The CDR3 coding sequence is TGTGCCAGCAGTAAAATTAAGACCGGGGAGCTGTTTTTT. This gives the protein CASSKIKTGELFF.

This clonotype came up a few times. The chain's CDR3 is CAWSVGQGYGYTF. In DNA, the CDR3 is TGTGCCTGGAGTGTAGGACAGGGCTATGGCTACACCTTC. The rearrangement uses TRBV30 and TRBJ1-2; the match to TRBD1 covers 8 bases. Germline V gives CDR1 GTSNPN, CDR2 SVGIG (reference sequence). V gave up 0 bases and J gave up 4 bases; unmatched junction bases: 1. The CDR3 runs 13 residues.

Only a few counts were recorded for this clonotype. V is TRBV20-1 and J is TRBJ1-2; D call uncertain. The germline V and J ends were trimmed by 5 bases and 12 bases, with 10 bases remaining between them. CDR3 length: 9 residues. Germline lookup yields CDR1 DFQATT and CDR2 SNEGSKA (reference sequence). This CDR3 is CSALQHDTF. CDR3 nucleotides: TGCAGTGCTCTTCAGCACGACACCTTC.

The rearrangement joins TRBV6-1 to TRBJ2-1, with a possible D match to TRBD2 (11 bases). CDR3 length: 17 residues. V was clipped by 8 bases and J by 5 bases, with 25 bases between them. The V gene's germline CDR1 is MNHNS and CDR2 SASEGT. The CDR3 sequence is CASRDRGLAAQNNEQFF. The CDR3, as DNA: TGTGCCAGCCGGGACAGGGGACTAGCGGCCCAAAACAATGAGCAGTTCTTC.

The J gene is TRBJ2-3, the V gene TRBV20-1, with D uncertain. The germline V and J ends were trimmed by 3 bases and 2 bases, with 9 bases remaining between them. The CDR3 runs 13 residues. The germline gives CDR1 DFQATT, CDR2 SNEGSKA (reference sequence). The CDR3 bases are TGCAGTGCTAGCCTAGTAGCCACAGATACGCAGTATTTT. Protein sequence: CSASLVATDTQYF.